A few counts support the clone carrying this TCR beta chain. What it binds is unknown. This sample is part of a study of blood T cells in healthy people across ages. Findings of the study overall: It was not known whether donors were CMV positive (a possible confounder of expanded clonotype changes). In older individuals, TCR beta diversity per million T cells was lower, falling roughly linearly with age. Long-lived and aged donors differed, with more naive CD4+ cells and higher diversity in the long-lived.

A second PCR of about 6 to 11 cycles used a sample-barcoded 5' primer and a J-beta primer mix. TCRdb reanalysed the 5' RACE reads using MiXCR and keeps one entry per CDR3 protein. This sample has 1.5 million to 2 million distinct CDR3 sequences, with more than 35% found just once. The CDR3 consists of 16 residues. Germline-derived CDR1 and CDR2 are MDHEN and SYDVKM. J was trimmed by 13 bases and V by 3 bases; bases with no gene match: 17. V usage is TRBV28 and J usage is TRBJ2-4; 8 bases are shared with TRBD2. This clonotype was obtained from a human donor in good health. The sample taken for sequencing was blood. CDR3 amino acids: CASSLGPAGAAEEQYF. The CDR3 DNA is TGTGCCAGCAGTTTGGGCCCAGCGGGGGCTGCCGAGGAGCAGTACTTC.